This T cell receptor beta chain was recovered during a study of cytomegalovirus exposure and HLA in healthy donors. The V gene end was trimmed by 6 bases and the J gene end by 3 bases; junction bases not matched to a gene: 4. The germline V gene has CDR1 ENHRY and CDR2 SYGVKD. The CDR3 sequence is 15 residues long. 60 Vbeta and 13 Jbeta primers were used in PCR. TCRdb keeps only in-frame clones here, not all; method: immunoSEQ multiplex PCR. The sample carries 95,000 to 110,000 clones, roughly 70% recorded once. The specimen was PBMCs. The sequence was collected from a woman aged 40 to 50 in good health and CMV-seropositive. This chain connects TRBV10-3 to TRBJ2-2, with 10 positions matching TRBD1. This chain's CDR3 is CAIRDRGVDTGELFF. CDR3 nucleotide sequence: TGTGCCATCAGGGACAGGGGGGTCGACACCGGGGAGCTGTTTTTT.